Described below is a single TCR beta chain sequence and its context. The antigen is unknown. For the second PCR, which ran for about 6 to 11 cycles, a sample-barcoded 5' primer and a J-beta primer mix were used. TCRdb used MiXCR to reprocess the 5' RACE reads, holding one entry per CDR3 protein. In the table there are over a million distinct CDR3 sequences, 59% of which are singletons. This record comes from a study of blood T cells in healthy people across ages. Study-level points and caveats: Estimates based on one million T cells were treated as lower bounds. Diversity of TCR beta per million T cells declined in a roughly linear way with age. Naive CD4+ cell counts and diversity both ran higher in long-lived than in aged donors.

There are 14 residues in the CDR3. V gave up 0 bases and J gave up 3 bases, with 9 bases separating them. Per the germline V gene, CDR1 is PRHDT and CDR2 is FYEKMQ (reference sequence). Donors each provided about 9.5 milliliters of peripheral blood. The TCR comes from a man younger than 30 in good health. Input material: blood. The chain carries TRBV13 and TRBJ2-7, with D possibly being TRBD2 (5 bases). The CDR3 sequence: CASSLGLSGYEQYF. The CDR3 bases are TGTGCCAGCAGCTTAGGCCTCAGCGGCTACGAGCAGTACTTC.